Listed here are 3 T cell receptor beta chains from one sample, sequenced in a study of blood T cell repertoires in COVID-19. The assay was immunoSEQ multiplex PCR, and TCRdb's table has in-frame clones only and misses some. In the table there are approximately 330,000 clones, 90% of which are singletons. Sequencing input: peripheral blood. All receptors derive from a woman aged 40-49 years with COVID-19, enrolled during active disease.

V gene TRBV6-5 combines with J gene TRBJ2-3; 10 bases line up with TRBD2. V lost 6 bases to trimming and J lost 4 bases; unmatched junction nucleotides: 7. The CDR3 sequence is 15 residues long. Germline CDR1 reads MNHEY; CDR2 reads SVGAGI. CDR3 nucleotides: TGTGCCAGCAGCCCCCAGCGGGGGGGCGCAGATACGCAGTATTTT. As protein: CASSPQRGGADTQYF.

The chain joins TRBV14 to TRBJ1-5, with TRBD1 matching over 8 bases. From germline, CDR1 is SGHDN and CDR2 FVKESK. This CDR3 has 16 residues. The trim removed 2 bases at V and 6 bases at J, leaving 9 bases unmatched. This CDR3 is CASSQRTGRIGQPQHF. CDR3 coding DNA: TGTGCCAGCAGCCAACGGACAGGGAGAATCGGTCAGCCCCAGCATTTT.

The chain has TRBV5-1 and TRBJ2-1, with TRBD1 identical over 8 bases. The J segment lost 4 bases and the V segment lost 7 bases, leaving 10 bases of the junction unmatched. Germline V lookup: CDR1 SGHRS, CDR2 YFSETQ. The CDR3 sequence is 15 residues long. The CDR3 nucleotides read TGCGCCAGCTCTGGAGGACAGGGCTTGTACAATGAGCAGTTCTTC. Its translation: CASSGGQGLYNEQFF.